What follows is one T cell receptor (beta chain) and its context. Its matching antigen is unknown. One junction end does not reproduce the germline sequence, and a read error may be involved. The source of the sample is a study of OX40 agonist ivuxolimab in advanced cancers. In the study overall: Given to patients was ivuxolimab, an agonistic anti-OX40 (CD134) antibody. Across the patients, intravenous ivuxolimab was delivered every 2 weeks at 0.01 to 10 mg/kg.

Notes on the study in general: Fewer expanded clones were found on average in CD4+ than in CD8+ T cells. Near-lowest levels of clonal expansion characterized partial responders at 0.1-3.0 mg/kg.

The protocol was immunoSEQ multiplex PCR, while the TCRdb copy is restricted to in-frame clones and leaves out a portion. The sample has approximately 80,000 clones, over 75% seen once. The germline V gene has CDR1 SSHAT and CDR2 FNYEAQ (reference sequence). This CDR3 region has 14 residues. The source is an adult with an advanced solid tumor such as melanoma, head and neck, liver or kidney cancer. The chain carries TRBV7-7 and TRBJ2-5, with unresolved D. Sequenced material: CD4+ or CD8+ T cells sorted from blood, taken in a trial of the OX40 agonist ivuxolimab. The CDR3 spells CASSFGQNGETQYF. In nucleotides, the CDR3 is TGTGCTAGCAGCTTCGGGCAGAATGGGGAGACCCAGTACTTC.